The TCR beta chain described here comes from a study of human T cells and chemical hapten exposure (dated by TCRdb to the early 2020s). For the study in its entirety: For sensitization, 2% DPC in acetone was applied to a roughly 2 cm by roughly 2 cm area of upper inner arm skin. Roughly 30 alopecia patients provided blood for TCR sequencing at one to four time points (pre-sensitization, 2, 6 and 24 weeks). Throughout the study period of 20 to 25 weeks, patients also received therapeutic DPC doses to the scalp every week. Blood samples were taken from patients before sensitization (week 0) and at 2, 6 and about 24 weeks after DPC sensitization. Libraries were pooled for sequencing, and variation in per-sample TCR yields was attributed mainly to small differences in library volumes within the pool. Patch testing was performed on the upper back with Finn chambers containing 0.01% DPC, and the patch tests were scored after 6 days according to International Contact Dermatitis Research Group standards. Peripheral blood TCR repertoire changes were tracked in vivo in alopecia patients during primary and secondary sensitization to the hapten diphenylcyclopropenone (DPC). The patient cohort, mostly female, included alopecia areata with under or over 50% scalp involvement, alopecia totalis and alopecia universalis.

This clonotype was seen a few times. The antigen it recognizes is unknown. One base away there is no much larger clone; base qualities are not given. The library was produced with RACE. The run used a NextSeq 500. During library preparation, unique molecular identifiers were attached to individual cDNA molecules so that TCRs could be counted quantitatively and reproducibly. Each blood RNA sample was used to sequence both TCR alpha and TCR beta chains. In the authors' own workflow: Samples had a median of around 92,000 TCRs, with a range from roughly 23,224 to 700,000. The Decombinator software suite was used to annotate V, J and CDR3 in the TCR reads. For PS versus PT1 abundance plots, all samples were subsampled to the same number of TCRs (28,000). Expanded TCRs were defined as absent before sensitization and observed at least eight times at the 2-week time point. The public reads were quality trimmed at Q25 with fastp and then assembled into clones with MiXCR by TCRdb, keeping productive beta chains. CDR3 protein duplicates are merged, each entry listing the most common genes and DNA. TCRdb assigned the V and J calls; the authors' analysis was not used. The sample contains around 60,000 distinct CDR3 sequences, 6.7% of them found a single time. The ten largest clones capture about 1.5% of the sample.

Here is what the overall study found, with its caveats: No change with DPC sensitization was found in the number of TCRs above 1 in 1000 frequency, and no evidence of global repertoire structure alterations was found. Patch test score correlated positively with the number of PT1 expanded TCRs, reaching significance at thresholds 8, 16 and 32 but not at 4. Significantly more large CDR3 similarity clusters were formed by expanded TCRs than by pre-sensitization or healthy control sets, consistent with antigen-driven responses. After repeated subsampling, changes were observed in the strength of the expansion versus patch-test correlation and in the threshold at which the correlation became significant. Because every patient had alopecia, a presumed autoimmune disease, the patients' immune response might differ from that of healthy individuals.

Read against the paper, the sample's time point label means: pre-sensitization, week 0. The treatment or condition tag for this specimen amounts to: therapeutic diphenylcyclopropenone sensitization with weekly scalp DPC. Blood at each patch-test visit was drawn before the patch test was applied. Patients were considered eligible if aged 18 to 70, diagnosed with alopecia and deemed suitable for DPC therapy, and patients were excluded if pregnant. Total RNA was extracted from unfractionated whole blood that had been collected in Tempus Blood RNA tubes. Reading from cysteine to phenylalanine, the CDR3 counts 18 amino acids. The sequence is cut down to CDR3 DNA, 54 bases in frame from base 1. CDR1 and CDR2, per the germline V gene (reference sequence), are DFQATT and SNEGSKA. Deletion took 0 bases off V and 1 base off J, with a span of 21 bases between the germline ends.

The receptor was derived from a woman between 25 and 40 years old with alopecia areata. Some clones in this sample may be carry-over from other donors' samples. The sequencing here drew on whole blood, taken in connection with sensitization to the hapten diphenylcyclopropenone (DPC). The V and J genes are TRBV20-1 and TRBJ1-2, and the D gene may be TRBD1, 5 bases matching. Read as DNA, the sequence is TGCAGTGCTAGAGATCTGGGGCAGGGAGCCCCTAATAACTATGGCTACACCTTC. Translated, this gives CSARDLGQGAPNNYGYTF.